This T cell receptor (beta chain) came from a study of blood T cells in healthy people across ages. Study-level results: More naive CD4+ cells and higher diversity were found in long-lived than in aged donors. Estimated diversity across one million T cells was deemed an underestimate.

To note about this clonotype: Its matching antigen is unknown.

A sample-barcoded 5' primer and a J-beta primer mix were used in a second PCR of about 7 to 12 cycles. Tagging of each cDNA molecule was performed by a template-switch adaptor with 12 random nucleotides. TCRdb passed the 5' RACE reads through MiXCR, listing each CDR3 protein once. The data contain 1.4 million or so distinct CDR3 sequences, less than 45% of them singletons. The CDR3 is made up of 15 amino acids. V shed 0 bases and J shed 0 bases, with 9 bases lying between them. CDR1 is DFQATT, CDR2 SNEGSKA, per germline (reference sequence). Sequenced material: blood. J is TRBJ1-5 and V is TRBV20-1; no clear D gene. The TCR originated in a woman aged 18 to 35 in good health. In DNA form, the CDR3 reads TGCAGTGCTAGAGATCTACAGTATAGCAATCAGCCCCAGCATTTT. It is translated as CSARDLQYSNQPQHF.